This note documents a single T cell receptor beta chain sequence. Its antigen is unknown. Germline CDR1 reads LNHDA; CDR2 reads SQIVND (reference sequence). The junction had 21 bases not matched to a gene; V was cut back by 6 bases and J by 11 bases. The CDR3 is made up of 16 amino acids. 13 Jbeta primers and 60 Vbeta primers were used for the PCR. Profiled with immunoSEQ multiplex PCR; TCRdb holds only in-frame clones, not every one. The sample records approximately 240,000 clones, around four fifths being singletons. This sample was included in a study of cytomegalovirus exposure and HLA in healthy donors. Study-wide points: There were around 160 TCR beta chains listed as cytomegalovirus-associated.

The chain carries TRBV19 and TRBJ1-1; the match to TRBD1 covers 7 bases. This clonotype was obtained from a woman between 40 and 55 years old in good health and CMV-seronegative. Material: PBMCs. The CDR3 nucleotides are TGTGCCAGTAGCATCAGATGGGCAGCCGAAAAACAGGGGGCTTTCTTT. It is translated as CASSIRWAAEKQGAFF.